This TCR beta chain came from a study of blood T cell repertoires in COVID-19 (TCRdb year 2020). Regarding the study in general: The collaborator samples originated in the United States, Italy and Spain and spanned the acute and convalescent phases of COVID-19. Samples came from the ongoing ImmuneRACE study (first 160 participants) plus 1,254 subjects from 6 global collaborators. HLA class I and class II types, where available, came from metadata supplied by the sample provider rather than from assay-based typing. A freely available public database, intended as a resource for researchers studying the immune response to SARS-CoV-2, is where the repertoires were released. Subjects who had been exposed to COVID-19, were actively infected with it, or had recovered from it provided the deeply sampled blood TCRbeta repertoires that made up the dataset. Sample metadata almost always included a de-identified subject ID, COVID-19 status, age in years and sex. The prospective study material was composed of cDNA or gDNA derived from T cells, B-cell-depleted T cells, or PBMCs. What the work shows at the level of the full study, not this receptor alone: The quantity of clinical and demographic metadata differed by source and by participant and was supplied without curation.

TCRbeta CDR3 regions were amplified from genomic DNA using the immunoSEQ Assay, a bias-controlled multiplex PCR. Under the source paper's analysis protocol: Nucleated cell counts per sample were estimated from amplification of reference gene primers within the assay. To quantify the absolute abundance of each unique TCRbeta CDR3 rearrangement, sequence reads were collapsed and filtered. For each sample, productive Simpson clonality was calculated as the square root of Simpson's diversity index across productive rearrangements. TCRdb stores this immuneACCESS table with in-frame sequences only. Part of the clones is absent; in the studies checked, under half of the shortfall reflects unresolved V genes, and no reason is known for the rest. The V and J calls and clone size come from that table; D and trimming were worked out from the DNA. For this sample there are about 500,000 clones; approximately 88% appear just once. The ten largest clones represent less than 9.5% of the sample.

Turning to this clone: The antigen it recognizes is unknown. Base qualities are not recorded, but no much larger clone differs from it by a single base.

One collaborating source in Seattle enrolled patients while the patients were actively infected and followed the patients over time throughout the course of disease. The collaborating institutions used their own protocols to collect whole blood in K2EDTA tubes. Collaborator samples were shipped for TCRbeta analysis as frozen whole blood, isolated PBMCs, or DNA extracted from either sample type. CDR3 length: 15 amino acids, cysteine to phenylalanine. This entry keeps only the CDR3 DNA: 45 bases, framed from base 1. From the germline V gene, CDR1 is SGDLS and CDR2 is YYNGEE. The V end loses 4 bases and the J end loses 4 bases, and a stretch of 15 bases separates them.

The receptor was isolated from a woman between 50 and 59 years old with COVID-19, enrolled during active disease. The sequenced sample consisted of peripheral blood. The V and J genes are TRBV9 and TRBJ2-1; the D segment could be TRBD1, given 6 matching bases. Read as DNA, the sequence is TGTGCCAGCAGCCTACTGGACAGACCGTACAATGAGCAGTTCTTC. It translates to CASSLLDRPYNEQFF.